A single sample is the source of the 24 T cell receptor beta chains below, sequenced in a study of T cells after yellow fever vaccination. MiXCR was run by TCRdb on the 5' RACE reads, yielding one entry per CDR3 protein. The profile shows about 310,000 distinct CDR3 sequences, roughly 3.5% of them singletons. Sequencing was performed on PBMCs, taken on the day of the yellow fever booster vaccination. The receptor source for this set is a man aged 18-30 years who received the YFV17D yellow fever vaccine.

V and J are TRBV6-5 and TRBJ2-5, with 9 bases identical to TRBD1. Germline values: CDR1 MNHEY, CDR2 SVGAGI. This CDR3 region has 19 residues. Trimming at V came to 0 bases and at J to 2 bases, leaving 13 bases not matched to a gene. CDR3 loop: CASSYSSLGSGQGQETQYF. In nucleotides, the CDR3 is TGTGCCAGCAGTTACTCGAGTTTAGGATCCGGACAGGGGCAAGAGACCCAGTACTTC.

The rearrangement joins TRBV12-3 or TRBV12-4 to TRBJ2-7, with 12 nucleotides matching TRBD2. The V and J ends lost 3 bases and 4 bases, in that order; junction bases with no gene match: 1. The CDR3 totals 14 residues. This CDR3 is CASSFGLAGYEQYV. The CDR3 DNA reads as TGTGCCAGCAGTTTCGGACTAGCGGGGTACGAGCAGTACGTC.

The CDR3 region is CSVVPEGADTQYF. The CDR3 DNA reads as TGCAGCGTTGTGCCGGAGGGGGCAGATACGCAGTATTTT. The gene calls are TRBV29-1 and TRBJ2-3; D possibly matches TRBD1 or TRBD2 (6 bases each). The CDR3 contains 13 residues. With 4 bases removed from V and 4 bases from J, the gap between germline ends came to 12 bases. Germline V gene data show CDR1 as SQVTM and CDR2 as ANQGSEA.

This sequence joins TRBV5-5 and TRBJ2-7; D might be TRBD2 (7 bases). Germline CDR1 SGHKS, CDR2 YYEKEE (reference sequence). The CDR3 has 13 residues. Trimming took 4 bases from V and 4 from J, leaving 12 bases between them. As DNA, the CDR3 is TGTGCCAGCAGCCGGGGGGCTCTTTACGAGCAGTACGTC. Translation: CASSRGALYEQYV.

This clonotype has just a few counts. The rearrangement uses TRBV24-1 and TRBJ1-4, with D possibly matching TRBD1 (6 bases). Trimming removed 3 bases from V and 7 bases from J, with 14 bases in between. The CDR3 is made up of 15 amino acids. Per germline, CDR1 KGHDR and CDR2 SFDVKD. The CDR3, as DNA: TGTGCCACCAGTGATGGCAGGGGATGGGGTGAAAAACTGTTTTTT. It yields the protein CATSDGRGWGEKLFF.

Ten or more counts support this clonotype. The chain employs TRBV9 and TRBJ2-1; D is perhaps TRBD2 (7 bases). The CDR3 extends over 13 amino acids. Germline V gene data show CDR1 as SGDLS and CDR2 as YYNGEE. The germline V and J ends were trimmed by 4 bases and 8 bases, with 13 bases remaining between them. The CDR3 DNA is TGTGCCAGCAGCTCAGAGGGGGGGTATGAGCAGTTCTTC. Amino acids: CASSSEGGYEQFF.

This sequence joins TRBV7-9 and TRBJ2-3; TRBD2 matches at 10 bases. Germline V gives CDR1 SEHNR, CDR2 FQNEAQ (reference sequence). The J segment lost 5 bases and the V segment lost 2 bases, leaving 4 bases of the junction unmatched. This CDR3 spans 15 amino acids. CDR3 coding DNA: TGTGCCAGCAGCTTAACTAGCGGGGCTGAAGATACGCAGTATTTT. Its protein product is CASSLTSGAEDTQYF. Complete variable domain (other parts from reference TRBV7-9 and TRBJ2-3): DTGVSQNPRHKITKRGQNVTFRCDPISEHNRLYWYRQTLGQGPEFLTYFQNEAQLEKSRLLSDRFSAERPKGSFSTLEIQRTEQGDSAMYLCASSLTSGAEDTQYFGPGTRLTVL.

This clonotype was recorded many times. This chain joins TRBV4-1 and TRBJ2-5; TRBD1 aligns across 10 bases. From germline, CDR1 is MGHRA and CDR2 YSYEKL. This CDR3 region has 14 residues. With V trimmed by 4 bases and J by 4 bases, 3 bases remained unmatched. CDR3 coding DNA: TGCGCCAGCAGCCTCCGGGACAGGGGAGAGACCCAGTACTTC. The encoded protein is CASSLRDRGETQYF.

The sample holds many counts of this clonotype. V usage is TRBV12-5 and J usage is TRBJ1-1, with D maybe TRBD1 (6 bases). Between the trimmed V and J ends, which lost 3 bases and 7 bases, there was a span of 9 bases. The CDR3 length is 12 residues. Germline V gives CDR1 LGHNT, CDR2 FRNRAP. The CDR3 DNA follows: TGTGCTAGTGGTTTCACAGGGTTTGAAGCTTTCTTT. Translation gives CASGFTGFEAFF.

This clonotype was seen ten or more times. The genes are TRBV30 and TRBJ2-5; maybe TRBD2 (6 bases). V dropped 7 bases and J dropped 3 bases, with 18 bases sitting between them. The CDR3 extends over 14 amino acids. The germline gives CDR1 GTSNPN, CDR2 SVGIG (reference sequence). The CDR3, as DNA: TGTGCCTCTCAAACGGGTTCGGGGGAAGAGACCCAGTACTTC. Translated: CASQTGSGEETQYF.

This clonotype has a count of ten or more. The chain recombines TRBV18 with TRBJ2-5; D gene ambiguous. Trimming pared 3 bases from V and 4 bases from J, leaving 18 bases between. This CDR3 spans 16 amino acids. Germline lookup yields CDR1 KGHSH and CDR2 LQKENI. For the CDR3, the DNA is TGTGCCAGCTCACCTACCTTAGAGGTCCAAAGAGAGACCCAGTACTTC. Protein sequence: CASSPTLEVQRETQYF.

The chain recombines TRBV28 with TRBJ2-7; TRBD1 matches 10 bases. The J segment lost 2 bases and the V segment lost 5 bases, leaving 6 bases of the junction unmatched. CDR1 and CDR2 from the germline V gene are MDHEN and SYDVKM. This CDR3 contains 15 residues. The CDR3 is CASSRPGTGAYEQYV. In nucleotides, the CDR3 is TGTGCCAGCAGTCGGCCGGGGACAGGGGCCTACGAGCAGTACGTC.

Comment on this clonotype: One junction end disagrees with the germline gene, perhaps due to a read error. This sequence joins TRBV30 and TRBJ1-6, with no clear D. CDR1 is GTSNPN and CDR2 is SVGIG in the germline V gene (reference sequence). The CDR3 is made up of 11 amino acids. CDR3 sequence (DNA): TGTGCCTGGAGTGTACGAACACCCCTCCTCTTT. Residues: CAWSVRTPLLF. Combining the CDR3 with reference TRBV30 and TRBJ1-6 gives the whole variable domain SQTIHQWPATLVQPVGSPLSLECTVEGTSNPNLYWYRQAAGRGLQLLFYSVGIGQISSEVPQNLSASRPQDRQFILSSKKLLLSDSGFYLCAWSVRTPLLFGNGTRLTVT.

This clonotype was seen a few times. The genes are TRBV7-2 and TRBJ2-3; 8 bases line up with TRBD1. J gave up 3 bases and V 0 bases, and 2 bases lay outside the gene matches. The germline CDR1 and CDR2 sequences are SGHTA and FQGNSA. CDR3 length: 15 amino acids. CDR3 region: CASSLAGQVTDTQYF. CDR3 DNA: TGTGCCAGCAGCTTAGCGGGACAGGTAACAGATACGCAGTATTTT.

The CDR3 nucleotides are TGTGCCAGCAGCTCCCAAGTAGGAAACACCGGGGAGCTGTTTTTT. It translates to CASSSQVGNTGELFF. The chain employs TRBV7-3 and TRBJ2-2; the D is unclear. The germline CDR1 and CDR2 sequences are SGHTA and FQGTGA. The CDR3 runs to 15 residues. Deletions cut 4 bases from V and 2 bases from J, with 11 bases between. The full variable domain, completed using reference TRBV7-3 and TRBJ2-2, is GAGVSQTPSNKVTEKGKYVELRCDPISGHTALYWYRQSLGQGPEFLIYFQGTGAADDSGLPNDRFFAVRPEGSVSTLKIQRTERGDSAVYLCASSSQVGNTGELFFGEGSRLTVL.

This clonotype was counted many times. This chain uses TRBV5-1 with TRBJ1-1; D gene ambiguous. The CDR3 is made up of 14 amino acids. Germline V gene sequence: CDR1 SGHRS, CDR2 YFSETQ. Deletions cut 0 bases from V and 6 bases from J, with 12 bases between. CDR3 sequence reads: CASSLEEGSPEAFF. The CDR3 DNA sequence: TGCGCCAGCAGCTTGGAGGAGGGCAGCCCTGAAGCTTTCTTT.

This clonotype occurred a few times. The chain links TRBV11-2 to TRBJ2-1; 8 nucleotides match TRBD2. The CDR3 covers 15 residues. Per the germline V gene, CDR1 is SGHAT and CDR2 is FQNNGV. Losses at the gene ends were 7 bases for V and 1 base for J; bases not matched to a gene: 6. CDR3 in amino acids: CASTEAGESYNEQFF. CDR3 sequence (DNA): TGTGCCAGCACCGAAGCGGGGGAATCCTACAATGAGCAGTTCTTC.

V usage is TRBV4-2 and J usage is TRBJ2-7; D gene unclear. There are 15 residues in the CDR3. Per germline, CDR1 LGHNA and CDR2 YNFKEQ. Trimming removed 0 bases at V and 2 bases at J, with 11 bases between. In DNA form, the CDR3 reads TGTGCCAGCAGCCAAGATCTGGTCAGGACCTACGAGCAGTACTTC. As protein: CASSQDLVRTYEQYF.

This clonotype has ten or more counts. This rearrangement joins TRBV29-1 to TRBJ2-1; a possible D gene is TRBD2 (7 bases). CDR3 length: 17 amino acids. Germline-derived CDR1 and CDR2 are SQVTM and ANQGSEA. Trimming shortened V by 4 bases and J by 9 bases, and 28 bases separated the two germline ends. The CDR3 nucleotides are TGCAGCGTTGTAGTTTGGCTTGGGGGCAGCGGGATCGGTGAGCAGTTCTTC. The encoded protein is CSVVVWLGGSGIGEQFF.

This clonotype was recorded many times. The V call is TRBV5-1, the J call TRBJ1-1; possibly TRBD1 for D (5 bases). Germline loops: CDR1 SGHRS, CDR2 YFSETQ. The CDR3 length is 13 residues. Deletions cut 4 bases from V and 8 bases from J, with 15 bases between. CDR3 residues: CASSIGEGLEAFF. In DNA form, the CDR3 reads TGCGCCAGCAGCATTGGGGAGGGGCTGGAAGCTTTCTTT.

This clonotype was recorded a few times. The rearrangement uses TRBV7-9 and TRBJ2-7, with D maybe TRBD1 (6 bases). V was cut by 7 bases and J by 2 bases, with 15 bases left in between. CDR3 size: 14 residues. CDR1 is SEHNR and CDR2 is FQNEAQ in the germline V gene (reference sequence). The CDR3 nucleotides are TGTGCCAGCACAACAGGGTTCAGGCCCTACGAGCAGTACTTC. Residues: CASTTGFRPYEQYF.

This clonotype was observed many times. This chain links TRBV4-3 with TRBJ2-4, with 7 bases lining up with TRBD2. The CDR3 extends over 13 amino acids. V was pared by 0 bases and J by 15 bases, with 8 bases of the junction left unmatched. Germline CDR1 LGHNA, CDR2 YSLEER. The CDR3 loop is CASSQEKAGRRYF. The CDR3 nucleotides are TGCGCCAGCAGCCAAGAAAAAGCGGGGAGGCGGTACTTC.

This clonotype was detected only a few times. This sequence joins TRBV27 and TRBJ1-1, with D perhaps matching TRBD1 (6 bases). Germline V gene lookup returns CDR1 MNHEY and CDR2 SMNVEV (reference sequence). Trimming cost V 6 bases and J 2 bases, with 13 bases left between them. The CDR3 runs 14 residues. The CDR3 loop reads CASRNRDRNTEAFF. CDR3 sequence (DNA): TGTGCCAGCAGGAACAGGGACCGAAACACTGAAGCTTTCTTT.

This clonotype was found many times. The chain uses TRBV3-1 and TRBJ2-3; TRBD2 is a possible D gene (6 bases). Per the germline V gene, CDR1 is LGHDT and CDR2 is YNNKEL (reference sequence). V was pared by 4 bases and J by 5 bases, with 10 bases between. This CDR3 is 13 amino acids long. The CDR3 nucleotides are TGTGCCAGCAGCCTCGTCGGGGGAGATACGCAGTATTTT. Residues: CASSLVGGDTQYF.